Presented here are 18 T cell receptor beta chains from one specimen sequenced in a study of T-cell reconstitution after alpha-beta-depleted transplantation in children. TCRbeta library construction was performed incorporating unique molecular identifiers. TCRdb reprocessed the PCR reads with MiXCR, giving one entry per CDR3 protein. The sample lists approximately 520,000 distinct CDR3 sequences, approximately 29% occurring once. The sequencing used PBMCs from the stem cell graft donor, collected from the stem cell graft. The receptors come from a human donor who donated a stem cell graft to a child with aplastic anemia.

The chain has TRBV12-3 or TRBV12-4 and TRBJ1-1; D unresolved. The CDR3 has 14 residues. Trimming removed 3 bases at V and 0 bases at J, with 8 bases between. CDR3 amino acids: CASSFTGLNTEAFF. In nucleotides, the CDR3 is TGTGCCAGCAGTTTTACCGGCTTGAACACTGAAGCTTTCTTT.

This chain connects TRBV20-1 to TRBJ1-3, with unresolved D. Germline V lookup: CDR1 DFQATT, CDR2 SNEGSKA (reference sequence). This CDR3 has 15 amino acids. Trimming removed 4 bases from V and 0 bases from J, with 13 bases in between. The CDR3 nucleotides read TGCAGTGCTAAGAAAAAAGGGAGCTCTGGAAACACCATATATTTT. Amino acid sequence: CSAKKKGSSGNTIYF.

The gene calls are TRBV28 and TRBJ1-2; D gene unclear. CDR1 MDHEN and CDR2 SYDVKM come from the germline V gene. With 7 bases removed from V and 4 bases from J, the gap between germline ends came to 13 bases. The CDR3 runs to 13 residues. CDR3 in amino acids: CASKRSAPYGYTF. In DNA form, the CDR3 reads TGTGCCAGCAAGCGCTCTGCTCCCTATGGCTACACCTTC.

The chain joins TRBV4-2 to TRBJ2-7; the D gene could be TRBD1 or TRBD2 (5 bases each). CDR1 is LGHNA and CDR2 is YNFKEQ in the germline V gene. V was clipped by 3 bases and J by 3 bases, with 15 bases between them. This CDR3 comprises 15 residues. CDR3 loop: CASSQDGTGFYEQYF. The CDR3 region has the DNA TGTGCCAGCAGCCAGGATGGGACGGGTTTCTACGAGCAGTACTTC.

This chain joins TRBV20-1 and TRBJ2-5, with 9 bases matching TRBD2. Per germline, CDR1 DFQATT and CDR2 SNEGSKA (reference sequence). Trimming took 0 bases from V and 5 from J; bases not matched to a gene: 7. The CDR3 runs to 15 residues. CDR3 coding DNA: TGCAGTGCTAGAGATCAGGCGGGAGGGCGGGAGACCCAGTACTTC. Its translation: CSARDQAGGRETQYF.

The CDR3 loop is CASRDPGTYNEQFF. The CDR3 DNA sequence: TGTGCCAGCAGAGATCCCGGGACATACAATGAGCAGTTCTTC. This rearrangement joins TRBV6-1 to TRBJ2-1; a weak D match, TRBD1 (6 bases). The CDR3 loop spans 14 amino acids. Per the germline V gene, CDR1 is MNHNS and CDR2 is SASEGT. Trimming stripped 6 bases from V and 4 bases from J, with 13 bases between.

The chain combines TRBV6-1 with TRBJ2-2; TRBD2 might be the D (5 bases). The CDR3 sequence is 16 residues long. From germline, CDR1 is MNHNS and CDR2 SASEGT. V lost 7 bases and J 1 base, leaving 16 bases between the germline ends. Here the CDR3 reads CASTDPPGMNTGELFF. CDR3 DNA: TGTGCCAGCACCGACCCGCCGGGGATGAACACCGGGGAGCTGTTTTTT.

V usage is TRBV4-3 and J usage is TRBJ1-5; 7 nucleotides match TRBD1. Germline V gene data show CDR1 as LGHNA and CDR2 as YSLEER. This CDR3 contains 17 residues. V gave up 0 bases and J gave up 5 bases; unmatched junction bases: 10. CDR3 in amino acids: CASSQEVVSTGYQPQHF. The CDR3 DNA sequence: TGCGCCAGCAGCCAAGAAGTTGTATCGACAGGGTATCAGCCCCAGCATTTT.

The V and J genes are TRBV12-3 or TRBV12-4 and TRBJ2-1; D perhaps matches TRBD1 (5 bases). The CDR3 consists of 14 residues. The germline V and J ends were trimmed by 4 bases and 6 bases, with 13 bases remaining between them. CDR3 DNA: TGTGCCAGCAGTTCCAGACAGTTTGTCAATGAGCAGTTCTTC. This translates into CASSSRQFVNEQFF.

J is TRBJ2-5 and V is TRBV20-1; 9 bases map to TRBD2. Germline lookup yields CDR1 DFQATT and CDR2 SNEGSKA (reference sequence). The V gene end was trimmed by 6 bases and the J gene end by 5 bases; junction bases not matched to a gene: 13. The CDR3 extends over 15 amino acids. CDR3 region: CSAHNRREGRETQYF. DNA for the CDR3: TGCAGTGCGCACAATCGGCGGGAGGGCCGGGAGACCCAGTACTTC.

Worth noting for this clonotype: Because the CDR3 is missing its conserved closing phenylalanine or tryptophan, this is likely a read error. This chain joins TRBV12-3 or TRBV12-4 and TRBJ1-6, with D unresolved. This CDR3 has 15 amino acids. Trimming took 3 bases from V and 6 from J, leaving 12 bases between them. CDR3 nucleotides: TGTGCCAGCAGTTTGGACGCCGGCCCTAATTCACCCCTCCACCTT. Its translation is CASSLDAGPNSPLHL.

The chain couples TRBV12-3 or TRBV12-4 to TRBJ2-2; D is undetermined. V lost 5 bases, J lost 5 bases, and 9 bases lay in between. The CDR3 loop spans 13 amino acids. The CDR3 sequence is CASSPTLTGELFF. The CDR3 nucleotides are TGTGCCAGCAGTCCAACTTTAACCGGGGAGCTGTTTTTT.

The chain carries TRBV27 and TRBJ2-3; unclear D gene. Germline V gives CDR1 MNHEY, CDR2 SMNVEV (reference sequence). This CDR3 contains 13 residues. Trimming left V 0 bases short and J 3 bases short, with 4 bases between. CDR3: CASSLSRTDTQYF. The CDR3 DNA reads TGTGCCAGCAGTTTATCCAGGACAGATACGCAGTATTTT.

The chain is built from TRBV30 and TRBJ2-2; 9 bases are shared with TRBD1. This CDR3 has 16 residues. Trimming at V came to 2 bases and at J to 7 bases, leaving 11 bases not matched to a gene. CDR1 GTSNPN and CDR2 SVGIG come from the germline V gene (reference sequence). This chain's CDR3 is CAWSLYPGTGHGELFF. The CDR3 DNA reads as TGTGCCTGGAGTCTTTACCCCGGGACAGGGCACGGGGAGCTGTTTTTT.

The rearrangement uses TRBV10-3 and TRBJ2-7; perhaps D is TRBD1 or TRBD2 (5 bases each). The CDR3 totals 11 residues. Germline V gene sequence: CDR1 ENHRY, CDR2 SYGVKD. Trimming took 4 bases from V and 7 from J, leaving 8 bases between them. CDR3 protein: CAISAWGEQYF. The CDR3 DNA reads TGTGCCATCAGTGCTTGGGGGGAGCAGTACTTC.

This sequence joins TRBV5-6 and TRBJ1-5; unclear D gene. V was cut by 2 bases and J by 0 bases, with 12 bases left in between. The CDR3 is made up of 16 amino acids. Germline V CDR1 and CDR2: SGHDT, YYEEEE. CDR3 DNA sequence: TGTGCCAGCAGCTTTAGGAGGAAGGCTAGCAATCAGCCCCAGCATTTT. This sequence encodes CASSFRRKASNQPQHF.

This clonotype was counted at least ten times. The rearrangement joins TRBV20-1 to TRBJ1-5, with no clear D. Germline V gene lookup returns CDR1 DFQATT and CDR2 SNEGSKA (reference sequence). This CDR3 is built from 13 residues. Trimming cost V 2 bases and J 3 bases, with 8 bases left between them. CDR3 in amino acids: CSARRGLNQPQHF. CDR3 in DNA: TGCAGTGCTAGAAGAGGGCTCAATCAGCCCCAGCATTTT.

This clonotype turned up a few times. The rearrangement links TRBV29-1 to TRBJ2-4; D gene unclear. Per the germline V gene, CDR1 is SQVTM and CDR2 is ANQGSEA. This CDR3 has 13 residues. Trimming removed 4 bases at V and 0 bases at J, with 7 bases between. CDR3 amino acids: CSVVALAKNIQYF. For the CDR3, the DNA is TGCAGCGTTGTGGCCCTAGCCAAAAACATTCAGTACTTC.